This T cell receptor beta chain was identified in a study of shared clonotypes between healthy human individuals. Sequenced by immunoSEQ multiplex PCR; TCRdb stores in-frame clones only, minus some. The table lists fewer than 1 million clones, 96% of them singletons, with over 0.2% in the top ten. The germline V and J ends were trimmed by 3 bases and 4 bases, with 18 bases remaining between them. CDR1 is SGHRS, CDR2 YFSETQ, per germline. The CDR3 runs to 16 residues. CD45RO-negative cells were positively selected for CCR7, leaving out terminally differentiated effector memory CD45RA+ cells. There were no recent acute infections or vaccinations among the donors, who were healthy HIV-negative adults.

Material: naive CD8+ T cells sorted from blood. The V and J genes are TRBV5-1 and TRBJ2-3; a weak D match, TRBD2 (6 bases). This receptor was taken from a man under 40 in good health. The CDR3 nucleotides are TGCGCCAGCAGCTCCCGGACTACAAGATCCGCAGATACGCAGTATTTT. As protein: CASSSRTTRSADTQYF.